A selection of T cell receptor beta chains follows, all from one sample in a study of shared clonotypes between healthy human individuals. Only in-frame clones appear in the TCRdb table, and some are missing; sequencing was by immunoSEQ multiplex PCR. Found here are more than 400,000 clones, more than 95% of them singletons; the top ten hold around 0.067%. The material sequenced was naive CD4+ T cells sorted from blood. These receptors all stem from a woman in her 30s in good health. CDR3s include the opening cysteine and the closing phenylalanine or tryptophan. Each record gives: V gene, D gene, J gene, clone size, CDR3 length, CDR3 protein, CDR3 DNA. The D gene is left open where the match is weak. Where a row states a size, it is once, few, many or the class of an expanded clone; other rows omit it.

v_gene: TRBV6-6; d_gene: TRBD1; j_gene: TRBJ1-1; abundance: .; len: 14; CDR3aa: CASKKPGQGTEAFF; CDR3nt: TGTGCCAGCAAAAAACCGGGACAGGGCACTGAAGCTTTCTTT
v_gene: TRBV5-1; d_gene: .; j_gene: TRBJ2-1; abundance: .; len: 15; CDR3aa: CASSSGRASYNEQFF; CDR3nt: TGCGCCAGCAGCAGCGGTAGGGCGTCCTACAATGAGCAGTTCTTC
v_gene: TRBV28; d_gene: .; j_gene: TRBJ2-7; abundance: .; len: 14; CDR3aa: CASTTLTGDYEQYF; CDR3nt: TGTGCCAGCACTACACTGACAGGAGACTACGAGCAGTACTTC
v_gene: TRBV28; d_gene: TRBD1; j_gene: TRBJ1-2; abundance: .; len: 13; CDR3aa: CASSSGTVYGYTF; CDR3nt: TGTGCCAGCAGTTCGGGGACAGTCTATGGCTACACCTTC
v_gene: TRBV10-3; d_gene: .; j_gene: TRBJ2-5; abundance: few; len: 14; CDR3aa: CAISESYSGETQYF; CDR3nt: TGTGCCATCAGTGAGTCCTACAGTGGAGAGACCCAGTACTTC
v_gene: TRBV28; d_gene: TRBD2; j_gene: TRBJ2-7; abundance: .; len: 15; CDR3aa: CASSRSGKSSYEQYF; CDR3nt: TGTGCCAGCAGCAGAAGCGGGAAAAGCTCCTACGAGCAGTACTTC
v_gene: TRBV5-3; d_gene: TRBD1; j_gene: TRBJ1-5; abundance: .; len: 21; CDR3aa: CARSLGSPHVGQIVDNQPQHF; CDR3nt: TGTGCCAGAAGCTTGGGAAGTCCCCATGTGGGACAGATTGTTGACAATCAGCCCCAGCATTTT
v_gene: TRBV9; d_gene: .; j_gene: TRBJ2-1; abundance: .; len: 13; CDR3aa: CASSVGGDNEQFF; CDR3nt: TGTGCCAGCAGCGTAGGGGGAGACAATGAGCAGTTCTTC
v_gene: TRBV19; d_gene: TRBD1; j_gene: TRBJ1-1; abundance: .; len: 15; CDR3aa: CASSIPDRANTEAFF; CDR3nt: TGTGCCAGTAGTATACCCGACAGGGCAAACACTGAAGCTTTCTTT
v_gene: TRBV10-3; d_gene: TRBD2; j_gene: TRBJ2-7; abundance: .; len: 14; CDR3aa: CAISVVAGHYEQYF; CDR3nt: TGTGCCATCAGTGTAGTAGCGGGCCATTACGAGCAGTACTTC
v_gene: TRBV18; d_gene: .; j_gene: TRBJ2-2; abundance: .; len: 15; CDR3aa: CASSGGTPNTGELFF; CDR3nt: TGTGCCAGCTCAGGAGGGACACCGAACACCGGGGAGCTGTTTTTT
v_gene: TRBV5-1; d_gene: .; j_gene: TRBJ2-5; abundance: .; len: 14; CDR3aa: CASSLDASTETQYF; CDR3nt: TGCGCCAGCAGCTTGGATGCTAGTACCGAGACCCAGTACTTC
v_gene: TRBV11-2; d_gene: .; j_gene: TRBJ2-1; abundance: .; len: 11; CDR3aa: CASSLGTEQFF; CDR3nt: TGTGCCAGCAGCTTAGGGACTGAGCAGTTCTTC
v_gene: TRBV6-1; d_gene: .; j_gene: TRBJ2-7; abundance: .; len: 13; CDR3aa: CASSDGQTYEQYF; CDR3nt: TGTGCCAGCAGTGACGGTCAGACCTACGAGCAGTACTTC
v_gene: TRBV6-4; d_gene: .; j_gene: TRBJ1-5; abundance: .; len: 14; CDR3aa: CASSAAAGNQPQHF; CDR3nt: TGTGCCAGCAGTGCAGCGGCGGGAAATCAGCCCCAGCATTTT